These 6 T cell receptor beta chains share one sample of origin, sequenced in a study of T cells in Graves' hyperthyroidism and ophthalmopathy. Amplification of TCR beta CDR3 regions was performed using RNA transcripts as template. HTBI primers were employed in a first-round RT-PCR of the TCR CDR3. One entry per CDR3 protein, called by TCRdb with MiXCR from the multiplex PCR reads. The sample consists of nearly 750,000 distinct CDR3 sequences, over 35% of them appearing once. Sequenced sample: blood. These receptors all come from a woman in her thirties or forties with Graves' hyperthyroidism.

The chain carries TRBV13 and TRBJ2-7, with 10 bases that match TRBD2. The germline gives CDR1 PRHDT, CDR2 FYEKMQ (reference sequence). The J segment lost 1 base and the V segment lost 6 bases, leaving 9 bases of the junction unmatched. The CDR3 runs to 16 residues. The CDR3 DNA reads as TGTGCCAGCAGAAAAAAAGCGGGAGGGCCGTCCTACGAGCAGTACTTC. As protein: CASRKKAGGPSYEQYF.

This clonotype occurred a few times. The CDR3 loop reads CASGRGGTYGGELFF. For the CDR3, the DNA is TGTGCCAGCGGGAGAGGGGGGACATACGGCGGGGAGCTGTTTTTT. J is TRBJ2-2 and V is TRBV10-3; D possibly corresponds to TRBD2 (7 bases). Trimming stripped 10 bases from V and 7 bases from J, with 22 bases between. This CDR3 contains 15 residues. Looked up from germline, CDR1 is ENHRY and CDR2 is SYGVKD.

This clonotype came up many times. The chain carries TRBV2 and TRBJ1-2, with D possibly matching TRBD1 (5 bases). Germline CDR1 is SNHLY and CDR2 is FYNNEI. V shed 0 bases and J shed 8 bases, with 16 bases lying between them. This CDR3 is 15 amino acids long. The CDR3: CASSEALQGIGGYTF. The CDR3 DNA follows: TGTGCCAGCAGTGAAGCGCTTCAGGGAATCGGAGGCTACACCTTC.

The chain carries TRBV7-2 and TRBJ1-3, with TRBD1 matching over 7 bases. This CDR3 is built from 16 residues. V shed 6 bases, J shed 0 bases, and the junction held 8 bases outside the gene matches. The germline gives CDR1 SGHTA, CDR2 FQGNSA. CDR3 sequence: CASRSQGQHSGNTIYF. The CDR3 DNA reads as TGTGCCAGCAGGTCACAGGGACAGCACTCTGGAAACACCATATATTTT. Complete variable domain (other parts from reference TRBV7-2 and TRBJ1-3): GAGVSQSPSNKVTEKGKDVELRCDPISGHTALYWYRQSLGQGLEFLIYFQGNSAPDKSGLPSDRFSAERTGGSVSTLTIQRTQQEDSAVYLCASRSQGQHSGNTIYFGEGSWLTVV.

Of note for this clonotype: Since a much larger clone is just one base distant, this may be a read error. This chain connects TRBV9 to TRBJ1-1, with D unclear. The CDR3 runs 13 residues. CDR1 and CDR2 from the germline V gene are SGDLS and YYNGEE. The DNA for the CDR3 is TGTGCCAACAGCGTAGTGACTCTCGCTGAAGCTTTCTTT. Translating it yields CANSVVTLAEAFF. The variable domain in full, with the rest retrieved from reference TRBV9 and TRBJ1-1, is DSGVTQTPKHLITATGQRVTLRCSPRSGDLSVYWYQQSLDQGLQFLIQYYNGEERAKGNILERFSAQQFPDLHSELNLSSLELGDSALYFCANSVVTLAEAFFGQGTRLTVV.

The table lists this clonotype with many counts. The gene calls are TRBV14 and TRBJ1-3; D unclear. Trimming took off 7 bases at V and 2 bases at J, with 6 bases between the two ends. Germline CDR1 and CDR2: SGHDN and FVKESK. This CDR3 comprises 12 residues. The CDR3 DNA reads as TGTGCCAGCACCGACACTGGAAACACCATATATTTT. It codes for CASTDTGNTIYF. The full variable domain, in which reference TRBV14 and TRBJ1-3 provide the parts outside the CDR3, is EAGVTQFPSHSVIEKGQTVTLRCDPISGHDNLYWYRRVMGKEIKFLLHFVKESKQDESGMPNNRFLAERTGGTYSTLKVQPAELEDSGVYFCASTDTGNTIYFGEGSWLTVV.